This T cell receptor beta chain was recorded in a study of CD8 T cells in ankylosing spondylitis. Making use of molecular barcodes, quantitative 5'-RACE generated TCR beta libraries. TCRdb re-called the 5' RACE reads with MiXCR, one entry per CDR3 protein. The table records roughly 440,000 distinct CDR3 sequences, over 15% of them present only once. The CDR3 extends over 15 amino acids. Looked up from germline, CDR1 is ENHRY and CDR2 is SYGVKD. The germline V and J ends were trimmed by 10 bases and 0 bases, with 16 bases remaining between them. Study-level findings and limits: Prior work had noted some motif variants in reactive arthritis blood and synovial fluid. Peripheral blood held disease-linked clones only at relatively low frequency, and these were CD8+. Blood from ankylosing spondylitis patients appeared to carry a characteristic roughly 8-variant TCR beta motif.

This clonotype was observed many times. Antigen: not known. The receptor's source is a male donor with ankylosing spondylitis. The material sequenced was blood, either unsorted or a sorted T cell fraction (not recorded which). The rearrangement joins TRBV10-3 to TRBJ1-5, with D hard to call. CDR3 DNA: TGTGCCACCGCGACGACTGAATATAGCAATCAGCCCCAGCATTTT. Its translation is CATATTEYSNQPQHF.